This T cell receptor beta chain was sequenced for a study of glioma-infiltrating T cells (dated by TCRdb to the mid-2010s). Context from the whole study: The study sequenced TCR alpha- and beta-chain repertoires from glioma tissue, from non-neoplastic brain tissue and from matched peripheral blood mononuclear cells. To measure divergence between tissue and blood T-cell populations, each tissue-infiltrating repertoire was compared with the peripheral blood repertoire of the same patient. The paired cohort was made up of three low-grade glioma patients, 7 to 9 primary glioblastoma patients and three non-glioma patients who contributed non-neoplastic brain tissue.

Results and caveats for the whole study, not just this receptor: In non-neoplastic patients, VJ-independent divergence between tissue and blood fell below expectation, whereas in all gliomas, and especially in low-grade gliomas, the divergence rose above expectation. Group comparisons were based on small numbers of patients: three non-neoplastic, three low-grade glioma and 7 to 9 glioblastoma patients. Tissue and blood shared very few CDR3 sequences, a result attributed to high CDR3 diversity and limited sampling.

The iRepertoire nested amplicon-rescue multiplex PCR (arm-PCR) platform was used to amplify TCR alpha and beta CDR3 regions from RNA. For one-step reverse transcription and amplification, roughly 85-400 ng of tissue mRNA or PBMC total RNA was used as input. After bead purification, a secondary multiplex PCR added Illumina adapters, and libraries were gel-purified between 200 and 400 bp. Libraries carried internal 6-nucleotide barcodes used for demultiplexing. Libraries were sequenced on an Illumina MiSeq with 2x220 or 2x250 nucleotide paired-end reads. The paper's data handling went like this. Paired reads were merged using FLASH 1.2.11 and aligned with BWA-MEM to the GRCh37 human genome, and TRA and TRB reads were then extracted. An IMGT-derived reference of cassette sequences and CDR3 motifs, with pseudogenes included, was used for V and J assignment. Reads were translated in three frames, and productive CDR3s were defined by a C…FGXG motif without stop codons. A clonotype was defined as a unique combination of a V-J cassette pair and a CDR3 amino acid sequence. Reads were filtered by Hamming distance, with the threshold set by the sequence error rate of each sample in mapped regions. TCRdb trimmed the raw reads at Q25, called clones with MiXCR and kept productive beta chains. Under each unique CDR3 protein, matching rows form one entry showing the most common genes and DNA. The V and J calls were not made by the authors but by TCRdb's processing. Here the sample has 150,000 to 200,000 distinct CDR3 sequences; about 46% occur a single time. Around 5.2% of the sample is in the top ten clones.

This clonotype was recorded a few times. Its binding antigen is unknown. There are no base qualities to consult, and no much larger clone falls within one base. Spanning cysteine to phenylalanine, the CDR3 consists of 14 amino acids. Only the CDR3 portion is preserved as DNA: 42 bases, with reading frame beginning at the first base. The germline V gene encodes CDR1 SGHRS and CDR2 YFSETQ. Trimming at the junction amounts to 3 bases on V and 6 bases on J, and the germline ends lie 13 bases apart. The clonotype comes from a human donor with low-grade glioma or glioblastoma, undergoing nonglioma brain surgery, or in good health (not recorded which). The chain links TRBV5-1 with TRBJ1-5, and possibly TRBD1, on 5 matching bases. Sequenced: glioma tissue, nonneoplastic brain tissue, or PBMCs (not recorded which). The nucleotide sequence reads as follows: TGCGCCAGCAGCTCTGACAGACCCTCTCAGCCCCAGCATTTT. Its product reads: CASSSDRPSQPQHF.